This TCR beta chain is from a study of early stage breast cancer tumors. Study results and caveats: Unsorted bulk genomic DNA sequencing lacked pairing and functional marker data. Comparing each tissue with blood distinguished tumor from normal in about 85% of the 16 patients.

Points on this clone: Its matching antigen is unknown.

Libraries were prepared by immunoSEQ multiplex PCR; TCRdb keeps only in-frame clonotypes and omits some of them. Of tens of thousands of clones in the sample, roughly 80% are singletons; the top ten hold approximately 4.6%. The sample was blood. The receptor was derived from a middle-aged person with breast cancer.

The CDR3 DNA is TGTGCCAGCAGCTCCGGACTAGCGGGCAACTATCCTAGCACAGATACGCAGTATTTT. Translation: CASSSGLAGNYPSTDTQYF. The chain employs TRBV7-2 and TRBJ2-3; TRBD2 matches at 11 bases. The germline V gene encodes CDR1 SGHTA and CDR2 FQGNSA. J lost 0 bases, V lost 4 bases, and 12 bases had no gene match. The CDR3 sequence is 19 residues long. Full variable domain (rest looked up from reference TRBV7-2 and TRBJ2-3): GAGVSQSPSNKVTEKGKDVELRCDPISGHTALYWYRQSLGQGLEFLIYFQGNSAPDKSGLPSDRFSAERTGGSVSTLTIQRTQQEDSAVYLCASSSGLAGNYPSTDTQYFGPGTRLTVL.